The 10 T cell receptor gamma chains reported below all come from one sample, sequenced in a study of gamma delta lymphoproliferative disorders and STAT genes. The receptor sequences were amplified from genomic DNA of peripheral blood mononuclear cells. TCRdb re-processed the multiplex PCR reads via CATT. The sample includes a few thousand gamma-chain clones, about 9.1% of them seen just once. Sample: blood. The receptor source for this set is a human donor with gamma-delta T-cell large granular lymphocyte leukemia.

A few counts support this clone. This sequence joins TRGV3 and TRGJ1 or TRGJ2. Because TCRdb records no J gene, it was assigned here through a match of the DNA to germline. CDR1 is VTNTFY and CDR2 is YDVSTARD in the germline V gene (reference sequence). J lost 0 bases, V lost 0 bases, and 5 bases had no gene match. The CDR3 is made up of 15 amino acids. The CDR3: CATWDRRGNYYKKLF. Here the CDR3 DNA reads TGTGCCACCTGGGACAGGCGGGGGAATTATTATAAGAAACTCTTT.

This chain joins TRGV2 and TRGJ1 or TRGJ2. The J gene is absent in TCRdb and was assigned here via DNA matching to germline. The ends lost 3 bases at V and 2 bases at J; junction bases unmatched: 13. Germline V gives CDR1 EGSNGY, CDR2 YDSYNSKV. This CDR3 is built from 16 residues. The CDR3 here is CATWDCHDPHYYKKLF. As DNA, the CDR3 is TGTGCCACCTGGGACTGTCACGACCCGCATTATTATAAGAAACTCTTT.

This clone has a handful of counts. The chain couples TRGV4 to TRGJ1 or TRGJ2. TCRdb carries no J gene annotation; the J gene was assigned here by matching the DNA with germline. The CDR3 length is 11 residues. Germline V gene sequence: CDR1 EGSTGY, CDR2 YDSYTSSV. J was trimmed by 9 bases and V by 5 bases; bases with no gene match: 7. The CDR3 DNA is TGTGCCACCTGGGCCTTCGGTAAGAAACTCTTT. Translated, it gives CATWAFGKKLF.

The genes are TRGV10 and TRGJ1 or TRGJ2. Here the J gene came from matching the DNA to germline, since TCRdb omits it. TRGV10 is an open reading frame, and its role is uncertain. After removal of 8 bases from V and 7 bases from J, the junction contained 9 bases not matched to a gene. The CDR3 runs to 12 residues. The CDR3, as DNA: TGTGCTGCGTGGGATTGCGGCTATAAGAAACTCTTT. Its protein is CAAWDCGYKKLF.

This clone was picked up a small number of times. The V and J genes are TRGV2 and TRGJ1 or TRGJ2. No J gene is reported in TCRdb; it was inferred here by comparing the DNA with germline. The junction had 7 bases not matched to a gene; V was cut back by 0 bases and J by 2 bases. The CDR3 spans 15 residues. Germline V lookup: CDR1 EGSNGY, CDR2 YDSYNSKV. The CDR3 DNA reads TGTGCCACCTGGGACGGGCTCCACTATTATTATAAGAAACTCTTT. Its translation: CATWDGLHYYYKKLF.

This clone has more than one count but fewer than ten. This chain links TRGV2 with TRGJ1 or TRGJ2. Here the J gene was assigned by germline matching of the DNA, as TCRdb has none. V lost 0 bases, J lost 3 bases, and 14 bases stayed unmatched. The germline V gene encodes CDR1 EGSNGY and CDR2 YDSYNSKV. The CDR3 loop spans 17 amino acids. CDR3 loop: CATWDGPGFPFYYKKLF. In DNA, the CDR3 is TGTGCCACCTGGGACGGGCCCGGTTTCCCATTTTATTATAAGAAACTCTTT.

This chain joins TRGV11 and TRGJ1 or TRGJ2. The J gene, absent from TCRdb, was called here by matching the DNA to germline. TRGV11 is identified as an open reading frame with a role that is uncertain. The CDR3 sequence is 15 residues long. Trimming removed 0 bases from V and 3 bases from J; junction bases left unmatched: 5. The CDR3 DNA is TGTGCCTGCTGGATTAGGCACGGACTTTATTATAAGAAACTCTTT. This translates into CACWIRHGLYYKKLF.

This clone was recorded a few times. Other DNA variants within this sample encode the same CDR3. The CDR3 loop reads CATWDGPSYKKLF. CDR3 coding DNA: TGTGCCACCTGGGACGGGCCGAGTTATAAGAAACTCTTT. V is TRGV2 and J is TRGJ1 or TRGJ2. As TCRdb names no J gene, one was assigned here on the basis of a DNA match to germline. V gave up 0 bases and J gave up 6 bases; unmatched junction bases: 5. The CDR3 extends over 13 amino acids. The germline V gene encodes CDR1 EGSNGY and CDR2 YDSYNSKV.

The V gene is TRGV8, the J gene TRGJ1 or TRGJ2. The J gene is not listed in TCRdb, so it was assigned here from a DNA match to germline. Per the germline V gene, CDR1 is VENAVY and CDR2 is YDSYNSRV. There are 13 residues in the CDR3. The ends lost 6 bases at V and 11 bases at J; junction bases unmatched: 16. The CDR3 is CATWTNPSSEKLF. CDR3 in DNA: TGTGCCACCTGGACGAACCCTTCGAGTGAGAAACTCTTT.

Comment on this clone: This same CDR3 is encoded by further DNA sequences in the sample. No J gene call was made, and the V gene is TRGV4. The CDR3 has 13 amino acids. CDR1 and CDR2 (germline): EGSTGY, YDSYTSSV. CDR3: CATWDGALDKKLF. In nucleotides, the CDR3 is TGTGCCACCTGGGATGGGGCCCTAGATAAGAAACTCTTC.